This note documents a single T cell receptor (beta chain) sequence. Its antigen remains unknown. The data stem from a study of T cells expressing NK-cell markers. Study-level information: One of the eight sequenced donors was seronegative, whereas the other seven were HCMV-seropositive. Study-wide findings and caveats: Questions lingered over whether expanded NKG2C+ T cell clones were HCMV-specific. These clonotypes also led the CD3+CD56-NKG2C+ fraction in a handful of donors.

The authors generated TCR beta cDNA through 5'RACE template switching with UMIs. Reanalyzing the 5' RACE reads, TCRdb keeps one entry per CDR3 protein, without DNA. This sample's table reports some 190,000 distinct CDR3 sequences. This CDR3 is 15 amino acids long. The germline CDR1 and CDR2 sequences are SGHDT and YYEEEE. The gene calls are TRBV5-6 and TRBJ2-7; TCRdb's assignment of TRBD2 cannot be checked, as there is no DNA. The source material was blood T cells: a sorted CD56 or NKG2C T cell subset, CD4+ or CD8+ T cells, or bulk PBMC T cells (not recorded which). This TCR derives from a man aged 18-69 years in good health. The CDR3 loop reads CASSPAREGPYEQYF.